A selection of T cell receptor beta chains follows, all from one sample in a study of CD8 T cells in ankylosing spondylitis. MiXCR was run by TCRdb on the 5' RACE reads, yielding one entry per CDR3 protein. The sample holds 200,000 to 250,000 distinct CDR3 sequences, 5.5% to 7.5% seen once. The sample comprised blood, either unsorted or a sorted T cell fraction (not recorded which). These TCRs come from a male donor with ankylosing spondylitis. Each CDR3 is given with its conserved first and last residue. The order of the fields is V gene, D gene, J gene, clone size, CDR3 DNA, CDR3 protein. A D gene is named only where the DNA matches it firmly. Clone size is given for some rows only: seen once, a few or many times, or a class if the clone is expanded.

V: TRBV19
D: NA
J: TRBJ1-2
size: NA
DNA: TGTGCCAGTAGTATGGTCCAGGTCTATGGCTACACCTTC
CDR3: CASSMVQVYGYTF

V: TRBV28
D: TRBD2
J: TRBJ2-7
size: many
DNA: TGTGCCAGCAGTTTGGACGGGACTAGCGGCTCCTACGAGCAGTACTTC
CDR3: CASSLDGTSGSYEQYF

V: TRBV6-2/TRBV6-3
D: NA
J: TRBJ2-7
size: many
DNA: TGTGCCAGCAGTTCCCTAAGGGCGGACTACTCGACCTACGAGCAGTACTTC
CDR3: CASSSLRADYSTYEQYF

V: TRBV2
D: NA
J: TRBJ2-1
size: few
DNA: TGTGCCAGCAGTGAAGGTGTTGGGGCGGAGTACAATGAGCAGTTCTTC
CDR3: CASSEGVGAEYNEQFF

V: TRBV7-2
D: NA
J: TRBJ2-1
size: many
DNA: TGTGCCAGCAGCATCAACAGGGTCGGTGAGCAGTTCTTC
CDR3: CASSINRVGEQFF

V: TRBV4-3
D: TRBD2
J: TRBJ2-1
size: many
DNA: TGCGCCAGCAGCCAAGGGTTAGCGGGATATATTGGTGAGCAGTTCTTC
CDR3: CASSQGLAGYIGEQFF

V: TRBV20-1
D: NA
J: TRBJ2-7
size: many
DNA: TGCAGTGCTAGATCGACAGGAACCTACGAGCAGTACTTC
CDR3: CSARSTGTYEQYF

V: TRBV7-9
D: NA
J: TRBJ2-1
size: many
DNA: TGTGCCAGCACTTTTATTAGCAATGAGCAGTTCTTC
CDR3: CASTFISNEQFF

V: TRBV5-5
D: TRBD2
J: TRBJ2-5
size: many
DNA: TGTGCCAGCAGCGATCGGGACTACGTCCAAGAGACCCAGTACTTC
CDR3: CASSDRDYVQETQYF

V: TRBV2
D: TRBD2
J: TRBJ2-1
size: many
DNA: TGTGCCAGCAGTGAATTAGCGGGGGGGACGGACAGGGAGCAGTTCTTC
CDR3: CASSELAGGTDREQFF

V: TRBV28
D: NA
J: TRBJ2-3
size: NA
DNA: TGTGCCAGCAGTTTCTGGACGCACAGCACAGATACGCAGTATTTT
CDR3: CASSFWTHSTDTQYF

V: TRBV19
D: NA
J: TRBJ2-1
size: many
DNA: TGTGCCAGTAGTATTTATCAGGGGCCCGGCGGTGAGCAGTTCTTC
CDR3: CASSIYQGPGGEQFF

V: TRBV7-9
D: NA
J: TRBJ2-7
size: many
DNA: TGTGCCAGCAGCCCAACCTCGGCTGGGGTGTTGAAGCAGTACTTC
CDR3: CASSPTSAGVLKQYF

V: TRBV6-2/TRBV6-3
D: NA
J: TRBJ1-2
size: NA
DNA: TGTGCCACAAAAAACAAGGGTATAGGCTACACCTTC
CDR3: CATKNKGIGYTF

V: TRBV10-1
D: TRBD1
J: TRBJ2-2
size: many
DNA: TGCGCCAGCAGTTCCGGGACAGGGGACACCGGGGAGCTGTTTTTT
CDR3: CASSSGTGDTGELFF

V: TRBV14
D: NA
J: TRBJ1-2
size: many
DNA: TGTGCCAGCAGCCAAGATCAGCTTGTAACCCTCTATGGCTACACCTTC
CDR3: CASSQDQLVTLYGYTF

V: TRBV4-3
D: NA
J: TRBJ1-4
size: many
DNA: TGCGCCAGCAGCCCAAACTCTTTTGGGGAAAAACTGTTTTTT
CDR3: CASSPNSFGEKLFF

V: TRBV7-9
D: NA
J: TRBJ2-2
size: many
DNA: TGTGCCAGCAGCCCCCGGTCAGGGTGGACCGGGGAGCTGTTTTTT
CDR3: CASSPRSGWTGELFF

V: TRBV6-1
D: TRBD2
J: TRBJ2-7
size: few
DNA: TGTGCCAGCAGGGGACTAGCCGCCTACGAGCAGTACTTC
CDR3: CASRGLAAYEQYF

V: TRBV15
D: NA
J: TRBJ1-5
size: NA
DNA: TGTGCCACCAGCAGAGAGCTCGTCCGGTATGGGACCCAGCATTTT
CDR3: CATSRELVRYGTQHF

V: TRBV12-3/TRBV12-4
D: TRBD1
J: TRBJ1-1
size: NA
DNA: TGTGCCAGCAGTTGGGCAGGGGGCGACCCCGAAGCTTTCTTT
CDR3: CASSWAGGDPEAFF

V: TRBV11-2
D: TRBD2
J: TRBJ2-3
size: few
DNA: TGTGCCAGCAGCTTCCCCGCGACTAGCGGGGGGAGCACAGATACGCAGTATTTT
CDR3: CASSFPATSGGSTDTQYF

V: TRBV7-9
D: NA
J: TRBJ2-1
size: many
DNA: TGTGCCAGCAGCTTAATTAACGAGCAAAGTGAGCAGTTCTTC
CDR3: CASSLINEQSEQFF

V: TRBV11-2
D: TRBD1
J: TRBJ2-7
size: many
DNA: TGTGCCAGCAGCCATTGGACAGGTTGGTCCTACGAGCAGTACTTC
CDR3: CASSHWTGWSYEQYF

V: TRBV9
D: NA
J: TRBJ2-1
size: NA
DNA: TGTGCCAGCAGCGTTACTAGTCCGTTGTACAATGAGCAGTTCTTC
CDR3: CASSVTSPLYNEQFF

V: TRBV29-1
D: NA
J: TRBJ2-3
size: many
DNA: TGCAGCGTTTACACAGATACGCAGTATTTT
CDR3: CSVYTDTQYF

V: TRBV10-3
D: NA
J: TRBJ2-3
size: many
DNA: TGTGCCATCAGCCACCCCCCCACAGATACGCAGTATTTT
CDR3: CAISHPPTDTQYF